Sequencing of this T cell receptor beta chain was carried out in a study of tumor and adjacent non-tumor tissue in lung cancer. The wider study: The cohort had around twelve adenocarcinoma, a couple of squamous cell and 1 small cell patients. Samples averaged around 4 million productive TCRbeta reads each.

As for this clonotype: Its antigen is undetermined.

A modified ARM-PCR protocol with three rounds of nested PCR amplified TCRbeta. Each CDR3 protein gets one entry after TCRdb re-called the multiplex PCR reads with MiXCR. The sample lists approximately 120,000 distinct CDR3 sequences, around three fifths occurring once. The CDR3 loop spans 15 amino acids. Per the germline V gene, CDR1 is LGHNA and CDR2 is YNFKEQ. V was clipped by 5 bases and J by 10 bases, with 23 bases between them. Study outcomes and limitations: Tumor repertoires had a smaller top 100 clone share than normal lung.

RNA was extracted from bulk tissue without any cell sorting. Newly diagnosed lung cancer patients had thoracic surgery in China, August–late 2014, without prior chemotherapy. The sequence derives from a man aged 25-45 years with non-small cell lung cancer. The sequenced sample was lung tumor tissue. This chain joins TRBV4-2 and TRBJ1-2, with D possibly TRBD1 on 5 matching bases. Here the CDR3 DNA reads TGTGCCAGCAGCAAGGAAGTGGCAGGGCAATACTACTACACCTTC. Translated, it gives CASSKEVAGQYYYTF.